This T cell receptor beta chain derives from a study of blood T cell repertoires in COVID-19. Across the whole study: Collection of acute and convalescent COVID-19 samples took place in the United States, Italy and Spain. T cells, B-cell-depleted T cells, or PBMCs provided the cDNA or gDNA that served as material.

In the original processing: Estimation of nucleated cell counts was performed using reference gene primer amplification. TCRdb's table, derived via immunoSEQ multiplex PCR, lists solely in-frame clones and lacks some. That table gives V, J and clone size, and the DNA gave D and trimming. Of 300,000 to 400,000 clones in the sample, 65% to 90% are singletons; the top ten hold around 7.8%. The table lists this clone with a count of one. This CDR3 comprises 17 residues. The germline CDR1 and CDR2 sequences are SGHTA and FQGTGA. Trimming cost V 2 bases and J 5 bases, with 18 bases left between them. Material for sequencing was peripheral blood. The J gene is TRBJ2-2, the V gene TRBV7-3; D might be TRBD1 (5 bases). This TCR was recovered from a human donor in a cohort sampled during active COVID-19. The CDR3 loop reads CASSLAPTVTKTGELFF. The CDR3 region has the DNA TGTGCCAGCAGCTTAGCCCCGACAGTTACAAAAACCGGGGAGCTGTTTTTT.